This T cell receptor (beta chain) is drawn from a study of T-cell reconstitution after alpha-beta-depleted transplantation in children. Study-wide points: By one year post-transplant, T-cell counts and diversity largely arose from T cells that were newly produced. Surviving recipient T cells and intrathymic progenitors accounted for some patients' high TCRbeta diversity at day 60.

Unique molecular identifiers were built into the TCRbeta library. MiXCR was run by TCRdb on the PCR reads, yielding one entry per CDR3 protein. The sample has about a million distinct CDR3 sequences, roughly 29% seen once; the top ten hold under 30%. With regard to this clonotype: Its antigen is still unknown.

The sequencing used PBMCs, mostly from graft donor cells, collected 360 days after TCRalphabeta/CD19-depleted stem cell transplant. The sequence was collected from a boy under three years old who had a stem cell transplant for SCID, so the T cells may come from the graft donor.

The CDR3 loop is CASSWEGRIDEQFF. The CDR3 coding sequence is TGTGCCAGCAGCTGGGAGGGTCGGATAGATGAGCAGTTCTTC. J is TRBJ2-1 and V is TRBV7-2; 7 bases agree with TRBD2. This CDR3 comprises 14 residues. CDR1 and CDR2 from the germline V gene are SGHTA and FQGNSA. Losses at the gene ends were 4 bases for V and 8 bases for J; bases not matched to a gene: 8. The full variable domain, its missing parts supplied by reference TRBV7-2 and TRBJ2-1, is GAGVSQSPSNKVTEKGKDVELRCDPISGHTALYWYRQSLGQGLEFLIYFQGNSAPDKSGLPSDRFSAERTGGSVSTLTIQRTQQEDSAVYLCASSWEGRIDEQFFGPGTRLTVL.